This is a list of T cell receptor beta chains from one sample in a study of cytomegalovirus exposure and HLA in healthy donors. The repertoire was sequenced with immunoSEQ multiplex PCR; TCRdb's copy has only in-frame clones and lacks some. Altogether about 120,000 clones are present, less than 85% being singletons, with the ten largest covering about 20%. The sequenced material came from PBMCs. The origin of the receptors is a man aged 18-30 years in good health and CMV-seropositive. CDR3s include the opening cysteine and the closing phenylalanine or tryptophan. A D gene is named only where the DNA matches it firmly. Size is omitted from some rows. Given values are once, few, many or a class for expanded clones.

clone_size j_call v_call cdr3_length d_call cdr3_nt cdr3_aa
once TRBJ1-5 TRBV7-9 14 NA TGTGCCAGCAGCATCGACCGCGCAGGTCGGCCCCAGCATTTT CASSIDRAGRPQHF
NA TRBJ1-6 TRBV10-2 17 NA TGCGCCAGCAGTGACACTTCACTGAGCTCCTATAATTCACCCCTCCACTTT CASSDTSLSSYNSPLHF
NA TRBJ2-5 TRBV19 13 NA TGTGCCAGTAGTTTGACTAGAGATGAGACCCAGTACTTC CASSLTRDETQYF
NA TRBJ2-3 TRBV7-9 15 NA TGTGCCAGCAGCTTATCTCCCTCGGAGTCAGATACGCAGTATTTT CASSLSPSESDTQYF
NA TRBJ2-7 TRBV18 15 NA TGTGCCAGCTCATCAGCACAGGGTTCGTCCTACGAGCAGTACTTC CASSSAQGSSYEQYF
NA TRBJ2-7 TRBV30 12 NA TGTGCCTGGAATTCCGGAGGGAACGAGCAGTACTTC CAWNSGGNEQYF
NA TRBJ1-1 TRBV7-9 15 TRBD1 TGTGCCAGCAGCGCGGGACAGGGGGCGCGCACTGAAGCTTTCTTT CASSAGQGARTEAFF
NA TRBJ1-2 TRBV19 17 NA TGTGCCAGTAGCCTCCTACCAGGGGAGGGGGCTAACTATGGCTACACCTTC CASSLLPGEGANYGYTF
NA TRBJ2-7 TRBV5-5 15 TRBD1 TGTGCCAGCAGCTTGCCCCCGGGACAGACCTACGAGCAGTACTTC CASSLPPGQTYEQYF
NA TRBJ2-5 TRBV4-1 15 TRBD2 TGCGCCAGCAGCGCTTCCGGGGGGAACCAAGAGACCCAGTACTTC CASSASGGNQETQYF
NA TRBJ1-2 TRBV4-2 15 NA TGTGCCAGCAGCCAAGATGGGGCCTATATCTATGGCTACACCTTC CASSQDGAYIYGYTF
NA TRBJ1-1 TRBV2 13 NA TGTGCCAGCGCACTAGGCCATAGGGCTGAAGCTTTCTTT CASALGHRAEAFF
NA TRBJ2-5 TRBV7-6 15 TRBD1 TGTGCCAGCAGCGCTCGACAGGGGTGGTTGGAGACCCAGTACTTC CASSARQGWLETQYF
NA TRBJ2-3 TRBV6-1 15 TRBD2 TGTGCCAGCAGTGAACTAGCGGGGGGTTCCGATACGCAGTATTTT CASSELAGGSDTQYF
NA TRBJ2-3 TRBV23-1 16 TRBD1 TGCGCCAGCAGTCAATGGGACAGGGGAACCACAGATACGCAGTATTTT CASSQWDRGTTDTQYF
NA TRBJ2-2 TRBV11-2 18 TRBD1 TGTGCCAGCAGCTTAGATCGTTTTGGGACAGGAAACACCGGGGAGCTGTTTTTT CASSLDRFGTGNTGELFF
few TRBJ1-5 TRBV4-1 16 TRBD1 TGCGCCAGCAGCCAAGGAGGACAGGGAAGCAATCAGCCCCAGCATTTT CASSQGGQGSNQPQHF
NA TRBJ2-7 TRBV6-1 15 TRBD2 TGTGCCAGCACTCCCCGGGGGGGGGCTTACTACGAGCAGTACTTC CASTPRGGAYYEQYF
NA TRBJ1-1 TRBV10-3 15 NA TGTGCCATCAGTGAGGCTAACAGGGTTGCTTTTGAAGCTTTCTTT CAISEANRVAFEAFF
NA TRBJ1-2 TRBV12-2 18 NA TGTGCAAGTCGCTTAGAACGCCGGAATAGGAGAGTGAACTATGGCTACACCTTC CASRLERRNRRVNYGYTF
NA TRBJ2-6 TRBV27 15 NA TGTGCCAGCAGCAGGCAGGTCTCTGGGGCCAACGTCCTGACTTTC CASSRQVSGANVLTF
NA TRBJ1-1 TRBV18 15 NA TGTGCCAGCTCACCACTCGGGGAGATGAACACTGAAGCTTTCTTT CASSPLGEMNTEAFF
NA TRBJ2-6 TRBV9 16 NA TGTGCCAGCAGCGTCCAGGGTGGGGCTGGGGCCAACGTCCTGACTTTC CASSVQGGAGANVLTF
once TRBJ1-5 TRBV18 16 NA TGTGCCAGCTCACGTAATCAGGGGAAAATCAATCAGCCCCAGCATTTT CASSRNQGKINQPQHF
NA TRBJ1-3 TRBV7-9 12 NA TGTTCCAGCAGCGCATCAGGGCAGGGTCGATATTTT CSSSASGQGRYF
NA TRBJ1-2 TRBV5-4 15 NA TGTGCCAGCACCATCGAACCTACAGGTATATATGGCTACACCTTC CASTIEPTGIYGYTF